Listed here are 27 T cell receptor beta chains from one sample, sequenced in a study of CD8 T cells in ankylosing spondylitis. Via MiXCR, TCRdb re-called the 5' RACE reads, giving one row per CDR3 protein. Of some 130,000 distinct CDR3 sequences listed, approximately 7.3% are singletons. The source material was blood, either unsorted or a sorted T cell fraction (not recorded which). The receptors shown here come from a female donor with ankylosing spondylitis or in good health (not recorded which).

Many counts were recorded for this clonotype. V and J are TRBV6-6 and TRBJ1-1; possibly TRBD1 for D (6 bases). CDR1 and CDR2 (germline): MNHNY, SVGAGI (reference sequence). This CDR3 is built from 13 residues. Here the CDR3 DNA reads TGTGCACTGAACAACCCAGGGGACACTGAAGCTTTCTTT. It yields the protein CALNNPGDTEAFF.

This clonotype was picked up many times. The junction departs from the called germline gene at one end, perhaps through a read error. The chain uses TRBV4-3 and TRBJ1-1; D uncertain. Germline V gene sequence: CDR1 LGHNA, CDR2 YSLEER. This CDR3 spans 14 amino acids. Written as DNA, the CDR3 is TGCCCCAGCAGCCCGACCCGGCAGAACACTGAAGCTTTCTTT. Its translation: CPSSPTRQNTEAFF.

This clonotype appeared many times. The rearrangement links TRBV29-1 to TRBJ1-4; D is unresolved. V dropped 5 bases and J dropped 8 bases, with 6 bases sitting between them. Germline CDR1 and CDR2: SQVTM and ANQGSEA. The CDR3 is made up of 10 amino acids. CDR3 region: CSVLGEKLFF. CDR3 sequence (DNA): TGCAGCGTTTTAGGGGAAAAACTGTTTTTT. Complete variable domain (other parts from reference TRBV29-1 and TRBJ1-4): SAVISQKPSRDICQRGTSLTIQCQVDSQVTMMFWYRQQPGQSLTLIATANQGSEATYESGFVIDKFPISRPNLTFSTLTVSNMSPEDSSIYLCSVLGEKLFFGSGTQLSVL.

Ten or more counts support this clonotype. The J gene is TRBJ2-3, the V gene TRBV5-6, with 7 bases aligning to TRBD2. After removal of 5 bases from V and 3 bases from J, the junction contained 6 bases not matched to a gene. CDR3 length equals 14 residues. The V gene's germline CDR1 is SGHDT and CDR2 YYEEEE. Here the CDR3 reads CASSERGTTDTQYF. The CDR3 DNA reads TGTGCCAGCAGTGAGCGGGGTACAACAGATACGCAGTATTTT.

The genes are TRBV7-2 and TRBJ2-1; 11 bases are a match to TRBD2. Germline CDR1 and CDR2: SGHTA and FQGNSA. This CDR3 is built from 15 residues. J lost 4 bases, V lost 3 bases, and 2 bases had no gene match. CDR3: CASSFASGGYNEQFF. The CDR3 nucleotides read TGTGCCAGCAGCTTCGCTAGCGGGGGGTACAATGAGCAGTTCTTC.

This clonotype was seen repeatedly, ten times or more. This chain links TRBV5-1 with TRBJ2-5, with TRBD2 matching over 8 bases. The germline V gene has CDR1 SGHRS and CDR2 YFSETQ. The junction had 6 bases not matched to a gene; V was cut back by 1 base and J by 1 base. The CDR3 is made up of 16 amino acids. CDR3 in DNA: TGCGCCAGCAGCTTGTATGGCGGGGGGTTCCAAGAGACCCAGTACTTC. Translated: CASSLYGGGFQETQYF.

This clonotype has a count of ten or more. The chain is built from TRBV6-2 or TRBV6-3 and TRBJ2-1, with 16 bases lining up with TRBD2. V shed 6 bases and J 6 bases; nucleotides not matched to a gene: 14. Germline CDR1 reads MNHEY; CDR2 reads SVGEGT. This CDR3 region has 19 residues. For the CDR3, the DNA is TGTGCCAGCAGGACTTTCGGGACTAGCGGGGGGGCCTTCCCCAATGAGCAGTTCTTC. It encodes CASRTFGTSGGAFPNEQFF.

The table lists this clonotype with many counts. V is TRBV7-2 and J is TRBJ2-7; possible D gene TRBD1, 5 bases. The CDR3 has 15 residues. The ends were cut back, 0 bases at V and 4 bases at J, with 13 bases in the middle. Germline lookup yields CDR1 SGHTA and CDR2 FQGNSA. The CDR3 loop reads CASSLAWGLLYEQYF. In DNA form, the CDR3 reads TGTGCCAGCAGCTTAGCTTGGGGCCTGCTTTACGAGCAGTACTTC. The full variable domain, its missing parts supplied by reference TRBV7-2 and TRBJ2-7, is GAGVSQSPSNKVTEKGKDVELRCDPISGHTALYWYRQSLGQGLEFLIYFQGNSAPDKSGLPSDRFSAERTGGSVSTLTIQRTQQEDSAVYLCASSLAWGLLYEQYFGPGTRLTVT.

This clonotype was recorded many times. The chain links TRBV27 to TRBJ2-5; the D gene is possibly TRBD1 (6 bases). The CDR3 is 17 amino acids. Germline CDR1 is MNHEY and CDR2 is SMNVEV (reference sequence). Trimming removed 5 bases from V and 2 bases from J, with 21 bases in between. The CDR3 is CASSPPPWKGTQETQYF. In DNA form, the CDR3 reads TGTGCCAGCAGTCCGCCGCCGTGGAAAGGGACACAAGAGACCCAGTACTTC.

This clonotype was seen ten or more times. The chain couples TRBV18 to TRBJ1-1, with D unresolved. V was shortened by 3 bases and J by 0 bases, with 11 bases between the two germline ends. Looked up from germline, CDR1 is KGHSH and CDR2 is LQKENI. The CDR3 contains 15 residues. This CDR3 reads CASSPGGRLNTEAFF. The CDR3 nucleotides read TGTGCCAGCTCACCGGGTGGCCGGCTGAACACTGAAGCTTTCTTT.

This clonotype was counted a few times. The CDR3 DNA follows: TGTGCCAGCAGTTTTCTGGGACAGGATTTAGAGACCCAGTACTTC. This codes for CASSFLGQDLETQYF. The rearrangement uses TRBV28 and TRBJ2-5; 8 nucleotides line up with TRBD1. This CDR3 region has 15 residues. Unmatched junction bases numbered 7, after V lost 3 bases and J lost 4 bases. Germline CDR1 is MDHEN and CDR2 is SYDVKM.

This clonotype has ten or more counts. The chain recombines TRBV29-1 with TRBJ1-1, with 8 bases that match TRBD1. The CDR3 is 14 amino acids. Germline CDR1 and CDR2: SQVTM and ANQGSEA. V was pared by 3 bases and J by 4 bases, with 7 bases of the junction left unmatched. CDR3 loop: CSVDLGQGPTEAFF. CDR3 bases: TGCAGCGTTGACCTAGGACAGGGACCCACTGAAGCTTTCTTT.

This clonotype was detected ten times or more. The CDR3 loop reads CASSLYGTAYEQYF. DNA for the CDR3: TGTGCCAGCAGCTTGTATGGGACAGCCTACGAGCAGTACTTC. The chain is built from TRBV5-6 and TRBJ2-7, with 7 bases that match TRBD1. With V trimmed by 1 base and J by 2 bases, 3 bases remained unmatched. CDR3 length: 14 amino acids. In germline, CDR1 is SGHDT, CDR2 YYEEEE.

In its sample, this clonotype was seen many times. CDR3 sequence (DNA): TGTGCCAGCAGTGACTGGGGGTATGGTGAAAAACTGTTTTTT. It specifies CASSDWGYGEKLFF. V is TRBV6-1 and J is TRBJ1-4, with D possibly TRBD1 on 5 matching bases. The CDR3 sequence is 14 residues long. Germline V gives CDR1 MNHNS, CDR2 SASEGT. Trimming cost V 3 bases and J 7 bases, with 12 bases left between them.

This clonotype was observed many times. The gene calls are TRBV3-1 and TRBJ1-1; 10 bases agree with TRBD1. Germline values: CDR1 LGHDT, CDR2 YNNKEL (reference sequence). The CDR3 loop spans 16 amino acids. Trimming at V came to 4 bases and at J to 4 bases, leaving 9 bases not matched to a gene. The CDR3 DNA follows: TGTGCCAGCAGCCTTCGACAGGGGGCTTCGATCACTGAAGCTTTCTTT. Translated, it gives CASSLRQGASITEAFF.

This clonotype was seen repeatedly, ten times or more. This chain links TRBV7-9 with TRBJ2-1; perhaps TRBD2 as D (5 bases). The CDR3 is 15 residues long. V dropped 5 bases and J dropped 7 bases, with 18 bases sitting between them. Germline V gene sequence: CDR1 SEHNR, CDR2 FQNEAQ (reference sequence). CDR3 DNA: TGTGCCAGCAGCGATACTTCGTCTAGCCATAATGAGCAGTTCTTC. It encodes CASSDTSSSHNEQFF.

This clonotype showed up many times. The V call is TRBV12-3 or TRBV12-4, the J call TRBJ1-5, with a tentative D call TRBD1 (5 bases). The CDR3 contains 14 residues. The V end lost 1 base, the J end lost 7 bases, and 11 bases lay between the germline ends. CDR3 sequence (DNA): TGTGCCAGCAGTTTAGTACGGGGGTCCCAGCCCCAGCATTTT. Protein sequence: CASSLVRGSQPQHF.

This clonotype was detected many times. The chain is built from TRBV4-1 and TRBJ2-6; D is undetermined. V gave up 0 bases and J gave up 1 base, with 16 bases separating them. The CDR3 length is 19 residues. Germline V gives CDR1 MGHRA, CDR2 YSYEKL. The CDR3 region is CASSQDWPVRLSGANVLTF. The CDR3 DNA reads as TGCGCCAGCAGCCAAGATTGGCCGGTGCGTTTGTCTGGGGCCAACGTCCTGACTTTC.

This clonotype was seen repeatedly, ten times or more. The chain combines TRBV13 with TRBJ1-4, with D possibly being TRBD1 (5 bases). Germline CDR1 PRHDT, CDR2 FYEKMQ (reference sequence). V was clipped by 3 bases and J by 4 bases, with 12 bases between them. The CDR3 has 15 amino acids. The CDR3 DNA follows: TGTGCCAGCAGCTTTGAGAGGGGCGGTAATGAAAAACTGTTTTTT. Translating it yields CASSFERGGNEKLFF.

This clonotype was found many times. The gene calls are TRBV7-9 and TRBJ1-2; D remains ambiguous. V lost 3 bases and J 0 bases, leaving 8 bases between the germline ends. Germline V gene data show CDR1 as SEHNR and CDR2 as FQNEAQ (reference sequence). The CDR3 is 14 amino acids. The CDR3 nucleotides read TGTGCCAGCAGCTTCTCCGGGGCTAACTATGGCTACACCTTC. The encoded protein is CASSFSGANYGYTF.

V and J are TRBV11-2 and TRBJ1-1, with D uncertain. The length of the CDR3 is 18 residues. Germline V gene sequence: CDR1 SGHAT, CDR2 FQNNGV. The ends were cut back, 5 bases at V and 2 bases at J, with 24 bases in the middle. CDR3 loop: CASSPLPIRQVPNTEAFF. CDR3 nucleotide sequence: TGTGCCAGCAGCCCCCTCCCAATAAGGCAGGTTCCCAACACTGAAGCTTTCTTT.

There are a few counts of this clonotype. The rearrangement uses TRBV11-2 and TRBJ2-5, with 8 bases matching TRBD1. The CDR3 contains 14 residues. Looked up from germline, CDR1 is SGHAT and CDR2 is FQNNGV. J lost 2 bases, V lost 5 bases, and 4 bases had no gene match. As DNA, the CDR3 is TGTGCCAGCAGCCTACAGGGGGGTCAAGAGACCCAGTACTTC. Its protein is CASSLQGGQETQYF.

With regard to this clonotype: Possible read error: a much larger clone is one base away. The V and J genes are TRBV28 and TRBJ2-5; 9 bases agree with TRBD1. Per the germline V gene, CDR1 is MDHEN and CDR2 is SYDVKM. This CDR3 has 12 residues. The V gene end was trimmed by 10 bases and the J gene end by 9 bases; junction bases not matched to a gene: 9. The CDR3 spells CATYRDREAQYF. CDR3 bases: TGTGCCACGTACCGGGACAGGGAGGCCCAGTACTTC.

In this sample, this clonotype turned up many times. This chain joins TRBV10-3 and TRBJ1-1, with D possibly matching TRBD1 (6 bases). The CDR3 sequence is 15 residues long. Trimming left V 6 bases short and J 4 bases short, with 18 bases between. Germline-derived CDR1 and CDR2 are ENHRY and SYGVKD. The CDR3 is CAIRGHRDGSTEAFF. The CDR3 region has the DNA TGTGCCATCAGAGGCCACAGGGATGGGAGCACTGAAGCTTTCTTT.

Notes on this clonotype: This could be a read error, since a much larger clone is one nucleotide away. This chain connects TRBV20-1 to TRBJ2-7, with a possible D match to TRBD2 (5 bases). Germline V CDR1 and CDR2: DFQATT, SNEGSKA (reference sequence). The CDR3 has 13 residues. V was pared by 2 bases and J by 6 bases, with 14 bases between. The CDR3 is CSARSLASCEQYF. CDR3 sequence (DNA): TGCAGTGCTAGATCGTTAGCTAGCTGCGAGCAGTACTTC.

Concerning this clonotype: The junction shows a germline mismatch at one end, possibly a read error. This chain links TRBV7-7 with TRBJ1-1; D uncertain. In germline, CDR1 is SSHAT, CDR2 FNYEAQ (reference sequence). The CDR3 is 13 residues long. Here the CDR3 reads CASSQSVDTEAFF. The CDR3 DNA is TGTGCTAGCAGCCAAAGTGTGGATACTGAAGCTTTCTTT.

This clonotype occurred many times. As DNA, the CDR3 is TGCGCCAGCAGCTCCGGACAGGGGGCCACTGAAGCTTTCTTT. Translating it yields CASSSGQGATEAFF. This chain connects TRBV5-1 to TRBJ1-1; 11 bases map to TRBD1. Germline CDR1 SGHRS, CDR2 YFSETQ. V trimming: 3 bases; J trimming: 4 bases; junction bases outside the gene matches: 2. CDR3 length: 14 residues.